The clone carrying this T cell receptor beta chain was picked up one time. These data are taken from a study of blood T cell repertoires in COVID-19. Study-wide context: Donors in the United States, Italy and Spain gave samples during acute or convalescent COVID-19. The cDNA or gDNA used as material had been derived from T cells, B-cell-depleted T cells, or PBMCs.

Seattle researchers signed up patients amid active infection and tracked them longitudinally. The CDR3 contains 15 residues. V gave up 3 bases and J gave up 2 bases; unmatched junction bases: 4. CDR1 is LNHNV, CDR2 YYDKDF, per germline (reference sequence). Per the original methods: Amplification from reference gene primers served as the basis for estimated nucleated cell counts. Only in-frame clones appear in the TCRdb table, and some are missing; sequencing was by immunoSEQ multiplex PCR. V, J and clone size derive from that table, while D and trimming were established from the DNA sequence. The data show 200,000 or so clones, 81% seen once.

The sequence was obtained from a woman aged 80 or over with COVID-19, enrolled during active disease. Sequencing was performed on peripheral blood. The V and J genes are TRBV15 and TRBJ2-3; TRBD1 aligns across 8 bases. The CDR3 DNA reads TGTGCCACCAGCAGTACAGGGGGTCCCACAGATACGCAGTATTTT. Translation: CATSSTGGPTDTQYF. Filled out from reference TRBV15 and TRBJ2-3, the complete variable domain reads DAMVIQNPRYQVTQFGKPVTLSCSQTLNHNVMYWYQQKSSQAPKLLFHYYDKDFNNEADTPDNFQSRRPNTSFCFLDIRSPGLGDTAMYLCATSSTGGPTDTQYFGPGTRLTVL.